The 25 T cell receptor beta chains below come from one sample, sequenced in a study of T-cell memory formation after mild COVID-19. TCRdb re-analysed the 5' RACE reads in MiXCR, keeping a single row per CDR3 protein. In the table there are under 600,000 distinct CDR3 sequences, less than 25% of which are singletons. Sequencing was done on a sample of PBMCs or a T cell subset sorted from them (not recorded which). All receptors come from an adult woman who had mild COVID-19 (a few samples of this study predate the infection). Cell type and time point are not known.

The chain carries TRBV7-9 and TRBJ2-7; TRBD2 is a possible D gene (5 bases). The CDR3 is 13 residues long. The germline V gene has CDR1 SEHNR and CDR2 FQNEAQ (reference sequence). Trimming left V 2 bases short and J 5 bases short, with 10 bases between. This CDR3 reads CASSLWQADEQYF. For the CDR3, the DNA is TGTGCCAGCAGCTTATGGCAAGCGGACGAGCAGTACTTC.

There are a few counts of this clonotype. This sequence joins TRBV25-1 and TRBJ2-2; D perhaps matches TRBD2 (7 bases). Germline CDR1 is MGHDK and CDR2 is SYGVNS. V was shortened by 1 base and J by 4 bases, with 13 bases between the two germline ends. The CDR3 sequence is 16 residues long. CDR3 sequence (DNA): TGTGCCAGCAGTGAATGGGGGGGGGCGACCACCGGGGAGCTGTTTTTT. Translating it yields CASSEWGGATTGELFF.

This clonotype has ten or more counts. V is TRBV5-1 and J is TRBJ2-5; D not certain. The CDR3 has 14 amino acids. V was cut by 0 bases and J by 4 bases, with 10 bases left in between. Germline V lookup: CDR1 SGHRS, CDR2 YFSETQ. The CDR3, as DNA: TGCGCCAGCAGCTTGGGCTCTCCACCAGAGACCCAGTACTTC. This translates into CASSLGSPPETQYF.

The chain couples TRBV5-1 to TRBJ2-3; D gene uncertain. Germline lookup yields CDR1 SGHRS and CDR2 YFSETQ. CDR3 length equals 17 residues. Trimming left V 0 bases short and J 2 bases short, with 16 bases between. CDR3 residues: CASSLVANIANTDTQYF. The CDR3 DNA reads TGCGCCAGCAGCTTGGTGGCTAATATAGCCAACACAGATACGCAGTATTTT.

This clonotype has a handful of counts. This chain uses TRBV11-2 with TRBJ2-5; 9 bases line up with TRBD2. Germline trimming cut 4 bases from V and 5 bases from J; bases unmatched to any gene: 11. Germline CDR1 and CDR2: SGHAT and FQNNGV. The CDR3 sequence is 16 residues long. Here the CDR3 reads CASSSTIAGVIETQYF. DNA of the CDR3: TGTGCCAGCAGCTCGACAATAGCGGGGGTGATTGAGACCCAGTACTTC.

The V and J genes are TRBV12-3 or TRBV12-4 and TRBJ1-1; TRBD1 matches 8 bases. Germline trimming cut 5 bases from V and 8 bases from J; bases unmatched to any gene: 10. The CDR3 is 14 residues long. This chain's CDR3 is CASSHPGQATEAFF. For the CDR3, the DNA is TGTGCCAGCAGTCACCCGGGACAGGCGACCGAAGCTTTCTTT.

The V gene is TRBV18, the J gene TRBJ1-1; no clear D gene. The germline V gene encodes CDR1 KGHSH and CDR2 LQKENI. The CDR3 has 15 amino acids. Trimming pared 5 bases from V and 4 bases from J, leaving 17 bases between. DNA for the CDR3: TGTGCCAGCTCAACCCTTGGAAGTTTTGGCACTGAAGCTTTCTTT. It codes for CASSTLGSFGTEAFF.

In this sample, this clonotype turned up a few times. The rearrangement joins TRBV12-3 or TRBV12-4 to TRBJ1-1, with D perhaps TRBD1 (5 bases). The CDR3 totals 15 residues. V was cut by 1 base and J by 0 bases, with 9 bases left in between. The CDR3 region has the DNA TGTGCCAGCAGTTTAGTCAGGGTAATGAACACTGAAGCTTTCTTT. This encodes CASSLVRVMNTEAFF.

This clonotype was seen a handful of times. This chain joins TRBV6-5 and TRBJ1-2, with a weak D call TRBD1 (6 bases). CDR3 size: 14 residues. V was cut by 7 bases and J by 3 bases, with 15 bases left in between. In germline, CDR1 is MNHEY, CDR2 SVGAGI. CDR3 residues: CASTRQGYDYGYTF. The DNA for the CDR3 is TGTGCCAGCACTCGGCAGGGGTATGACTATGGCTACACCTTC.

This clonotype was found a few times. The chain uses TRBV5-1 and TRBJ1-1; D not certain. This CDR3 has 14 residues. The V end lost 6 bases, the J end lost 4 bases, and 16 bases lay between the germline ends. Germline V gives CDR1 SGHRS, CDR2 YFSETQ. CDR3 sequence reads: CASKPRGEATEAFF. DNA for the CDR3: TGCGCCAGCAAACCTCGTGGGGAAGCCACTGAAGCTTTCTTT.

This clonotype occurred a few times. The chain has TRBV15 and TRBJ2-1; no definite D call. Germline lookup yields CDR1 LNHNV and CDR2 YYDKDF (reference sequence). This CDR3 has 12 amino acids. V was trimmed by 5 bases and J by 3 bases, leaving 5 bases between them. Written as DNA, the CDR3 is TGTGCCACCAGCGAGAGCTACAATGAGCAGTTCTTC. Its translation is CATSESYNEQFF.

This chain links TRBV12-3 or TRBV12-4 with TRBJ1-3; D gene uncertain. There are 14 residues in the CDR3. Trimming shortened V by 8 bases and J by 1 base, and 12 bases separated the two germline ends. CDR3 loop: CASRDGVSGNTIYF. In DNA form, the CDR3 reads TGTGCCAGCCGCGATGGGGTTTCTGGAAACACCATATATTTT.

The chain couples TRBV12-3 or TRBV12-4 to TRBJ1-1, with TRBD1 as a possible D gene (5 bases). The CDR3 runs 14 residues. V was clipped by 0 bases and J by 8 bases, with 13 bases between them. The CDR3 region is CASSLAAGIAEAFF. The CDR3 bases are TGTGCCAGCAGTTTAGCCGCAGGGATCGCAGAAGCTTTCTTT.

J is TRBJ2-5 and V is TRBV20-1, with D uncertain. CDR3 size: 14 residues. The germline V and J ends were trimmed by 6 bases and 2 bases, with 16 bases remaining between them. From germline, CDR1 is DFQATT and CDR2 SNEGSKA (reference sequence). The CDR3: CSATLTLRQETQYF. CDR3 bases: TGCAGTGCCACCCTCACCTTGCGACAAGAGACCCAGTACTTC.

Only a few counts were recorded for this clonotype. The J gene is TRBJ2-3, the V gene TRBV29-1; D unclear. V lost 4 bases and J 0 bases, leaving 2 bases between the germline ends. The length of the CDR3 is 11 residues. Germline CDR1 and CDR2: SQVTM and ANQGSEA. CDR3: CSVASTDTQYF. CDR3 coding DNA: TGCAGCGTTGCAAGCACAGATACGCAGTATTTT.

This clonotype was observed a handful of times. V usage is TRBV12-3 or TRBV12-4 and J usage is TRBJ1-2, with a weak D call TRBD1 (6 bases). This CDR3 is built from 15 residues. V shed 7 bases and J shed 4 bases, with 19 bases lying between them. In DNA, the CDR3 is TGTGCCAGCACACCAACAGGGTACGGAGGCTATGGCTACACCTTC. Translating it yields CASTPTGYGGYGYTF.

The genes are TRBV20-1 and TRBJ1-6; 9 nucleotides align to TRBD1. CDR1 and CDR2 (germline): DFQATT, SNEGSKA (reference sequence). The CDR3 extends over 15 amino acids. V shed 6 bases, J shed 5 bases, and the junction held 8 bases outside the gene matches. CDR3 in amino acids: CSARLDRGDNSPLHF. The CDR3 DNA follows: TGCAGTGCCCGACTGGACAGGGGAGATAATTCACCCCTCCACTTT.

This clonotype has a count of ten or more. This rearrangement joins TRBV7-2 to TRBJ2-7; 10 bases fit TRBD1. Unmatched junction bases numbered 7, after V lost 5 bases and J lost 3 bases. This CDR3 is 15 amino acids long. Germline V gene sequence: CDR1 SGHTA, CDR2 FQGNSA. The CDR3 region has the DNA TGTGCCAGCAGCATAGGGACAGGGGCCGGCTACGAGCAGTACTTC. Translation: CASSIGTGAGYEQYF. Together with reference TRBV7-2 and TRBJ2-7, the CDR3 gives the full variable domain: GAGVSQSPSNKVTEKGKDVELRCDPISGHTALYWYRQSLGQGLEFLIYFQGNSAPDKSGLPSDRFSAERTGGSVSTLTIQRTQQEDSAVYLCASSIGTGAGYEQYFGPGTRLTVT.

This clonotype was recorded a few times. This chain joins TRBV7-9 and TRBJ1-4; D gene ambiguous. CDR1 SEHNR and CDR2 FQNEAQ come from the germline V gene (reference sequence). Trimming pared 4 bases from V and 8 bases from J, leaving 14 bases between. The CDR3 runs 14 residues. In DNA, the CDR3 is TGTGCCAGCAGCTCAAGCGGCGTTGGGGAAAAACTGTTTTTT. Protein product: CASSSSGVGEKLFF. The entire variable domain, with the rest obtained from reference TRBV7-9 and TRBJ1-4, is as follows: DTGVSQNPRHKITKRGQNVTFRCDPISEHNRLYWYRQTLGQGPEFLTYFQNEAQLEKSRLLSDRFSAERPKGSFSTLEIQRTEQGDSAMYLCASSSSGVGEKLFFGSGTQLSVL.

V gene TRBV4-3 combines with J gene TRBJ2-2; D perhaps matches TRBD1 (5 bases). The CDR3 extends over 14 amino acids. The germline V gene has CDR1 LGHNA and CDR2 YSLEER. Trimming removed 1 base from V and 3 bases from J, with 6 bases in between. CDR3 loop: CASSQGQYTGELFF. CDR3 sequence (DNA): TGCGCCAGCAGCCAAGGACAGTACACCGGGGAGCTGTTTTTT.

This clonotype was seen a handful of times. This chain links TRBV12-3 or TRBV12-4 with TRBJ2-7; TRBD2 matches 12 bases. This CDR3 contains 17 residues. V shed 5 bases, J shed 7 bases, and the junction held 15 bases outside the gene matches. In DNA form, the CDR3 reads TGTGCCAGCAGTCTACAAGGGGGACTAGCGGGCGGGGGAGAGCAGTACTTC. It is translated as CASSLQGGLAGGGEQYF.

CDR3 loop: CSARSGSRDNEQFF. The CDR3, as DNA: TGCAGTGCTAGATCGGGGAGTAGGGACAATGAGCAGTTCTTC. The genes are TRBV20-1 and TRBJ2-1; TRBD2 is a possible D gene (5 bases). Germline V gives CDR1 DFQATT, CDR2 SNEGSKA (reference sequence). The CDR3 runs 14 residues. V was cut by 2 bases and J by 5 bases, with 13 bases left in between.

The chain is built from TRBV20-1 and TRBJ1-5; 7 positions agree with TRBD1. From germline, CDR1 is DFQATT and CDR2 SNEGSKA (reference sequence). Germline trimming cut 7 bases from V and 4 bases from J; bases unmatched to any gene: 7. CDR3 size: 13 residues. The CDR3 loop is CSVGGIGNQPQHF. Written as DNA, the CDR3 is TGCAGTGTAGGGGGCATCGGAAATCAGCCCCAGCATTTT.

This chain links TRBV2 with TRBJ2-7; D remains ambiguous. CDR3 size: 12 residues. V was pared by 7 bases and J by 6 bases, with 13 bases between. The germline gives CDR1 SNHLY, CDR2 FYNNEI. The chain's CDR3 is CASKPPIGEQYF. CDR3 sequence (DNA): TGTGCCAGCAAGCCGCCGATAGGCGAGCAGTACTTC.

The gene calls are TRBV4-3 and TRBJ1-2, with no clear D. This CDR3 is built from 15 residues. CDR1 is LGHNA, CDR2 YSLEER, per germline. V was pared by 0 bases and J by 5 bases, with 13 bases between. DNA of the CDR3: TGCGCCAGCAGCCAAGATTGGGCAGAAATTTATGGCTACACCTTC. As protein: CASSQDWAEIYGYTF.